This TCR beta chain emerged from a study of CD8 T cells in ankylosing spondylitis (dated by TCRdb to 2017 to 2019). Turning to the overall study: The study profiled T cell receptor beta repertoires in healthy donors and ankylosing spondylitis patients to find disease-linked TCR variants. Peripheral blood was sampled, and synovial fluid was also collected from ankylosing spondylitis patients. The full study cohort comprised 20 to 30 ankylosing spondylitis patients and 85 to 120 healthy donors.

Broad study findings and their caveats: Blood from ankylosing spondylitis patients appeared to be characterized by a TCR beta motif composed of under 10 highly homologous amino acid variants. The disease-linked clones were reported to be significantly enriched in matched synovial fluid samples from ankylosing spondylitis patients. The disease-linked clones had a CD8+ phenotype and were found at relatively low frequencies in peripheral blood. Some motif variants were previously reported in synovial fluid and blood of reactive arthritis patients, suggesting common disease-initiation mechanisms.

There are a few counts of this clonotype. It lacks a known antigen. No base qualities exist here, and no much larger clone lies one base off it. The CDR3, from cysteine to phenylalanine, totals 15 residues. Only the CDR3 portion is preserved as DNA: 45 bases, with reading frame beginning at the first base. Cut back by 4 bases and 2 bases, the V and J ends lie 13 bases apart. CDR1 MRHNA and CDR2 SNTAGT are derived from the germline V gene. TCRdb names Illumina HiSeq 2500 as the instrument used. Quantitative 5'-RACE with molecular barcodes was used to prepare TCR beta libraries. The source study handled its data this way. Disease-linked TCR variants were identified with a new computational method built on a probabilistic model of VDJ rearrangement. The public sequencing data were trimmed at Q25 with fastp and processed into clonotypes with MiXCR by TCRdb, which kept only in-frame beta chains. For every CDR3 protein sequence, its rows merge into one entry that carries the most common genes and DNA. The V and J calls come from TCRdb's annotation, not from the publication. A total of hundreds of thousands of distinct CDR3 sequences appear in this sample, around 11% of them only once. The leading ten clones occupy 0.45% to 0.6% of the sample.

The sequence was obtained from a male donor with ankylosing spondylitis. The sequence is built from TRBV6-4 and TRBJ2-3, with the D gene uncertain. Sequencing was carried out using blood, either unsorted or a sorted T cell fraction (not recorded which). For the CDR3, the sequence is CASSAVARLTDTQYF. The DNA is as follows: TGTGCCAGCAGTGCGGTTGCCCGTCTCACAGATACGCAGTATTTT.